What follows is one T cell receptor beta chain and its context. The data originate from a study of preoperative IRX-2 immunotherapy in early breast cancer. Noted treatment: preoperative locoregional IRX-2 cytokine immunotherapy. Samples came from a phase Ib trial of preoperative locoregional IRX-2 cytokine immunotherapy. The data were produced by immunoSEQ multiplex PCR, yet TCRdb's version contains in-frame clones alone and is incomplete. Counted here are about 2,700 clones, around 76% occurring once; the ten biggest clones make up less than 15%. Sequenced here: tumor tissue, sampled before IRX-2 immunotherapy. The origin of this receptor is a human donor with breast cancer.

Here the CDR3 reads CASSLMTAYGYTF. DNA for the CDR3: TGTGCCAGCAGTTTAATGACAGCCTATGGCTACACCTTC. The genes are TRBV28 and TRBJ1-2; D possibly corresponds to TRBD1 (5 bases). The V gene lost 2 bases and the J gene lost 4 bases, with 8 bases spanning the gap. Germline CDR1 MDHEN, CDR2 SYDVKM. The length of the CDR3 is 13 residues.